This entry lists 7 T cell receptor beta chains sequenced from one sample in a study of long-term antiretroviral therapy in people with HIV. Sequencing used immunoSEQ v3.0 at survey level. TCRdb's table, derived via immunoSEQ multiplex PCR, lists solely in-frame clones and lacks some. The table includes tens of thousands of clones, approximately 85% detected once. Sequencing was performed on unsorted PBMCs, taken 3.1 years after starting antiretroviral therapy. Receptors originate from a woman aged 45-65 years with HIV.

The V call is TRBV2, the J call TRBJ1-4; 7 bases fit TRBD1. Germline lookup yields CDR1 SNHLY and CDR2 FYNNEI. After removal of 6 bases from V and 7 bases from J, the junction contained 2 bases not matched to a gene. The CDR3 totals 12 residues. The CDR3 nucleotides read TGTGCCAGCAGACAGGGGTTTGAAAAACTGTTTTTT. It specifies CASRQGFEKLFF. Complete variable domain (other parts from reference TRBV2 and TRBJ1-4): EPEVTQTPSHQVTQMGQEVILRCVPISNHLYFYWYRQILGQKVEFLVSFYNNEISEKSEIFDDQFSVERPDGSNFTLKIRSTKLEDSAMYFCASRQGFEKLFFGSGTQLSVL.

The CDR3 sequence: CASSLEGQGAHGYTF. The CDR3 DNA sequence: TGCGCCAGCAGCTTAGAGGGACAGGGGGCGCATGGCTACACCTTC. V usage is TRBV5-1 and J usage is TRBJ1-2, with 12 bases lining up with TRBD1. The CDR3 runs 15 residues. CDR1 and CDR2 (germline): SGHRS, YFSETQ. With 2 bases clipped from V and 6 bases from J, the junction kept 5 bases outside the gene matches.

The chain links TRBV7-9 to TRBJ2-3, with a weak D call TRBD1 (7 bases). The CDR3 runs 18 residues. Germline V CDR1 and CDR2: SEHNR, FQNEAQ (reference sequence). V lost 1 base to trimming and J lost 2 bases, with 19 bases between them. The CDR3 spells CASSLGLRQGGLTDTQYF. For the CDR3, the DNA is TGTGCCAGCAGCTTAGGCCTAAGGCAGGGGGGACTCACAGATACGCAGTATTTT.

The rearrangement links TRBV9 to TRBJ1-4; D call uncertain. The CDR3 has 13 residues. CDR1 SGDLS and CDR2 YYNGEE come from the germline V gene. Between the trimmed V and J ends, which lost 1 base and 4 bases, there was a span of 5 bases. CDR3 residues: CASSVRVNEKLFF. DNA of the CDR3: TGTGCCAGCAGCGTAAGGGTTAATGAAAAACTGTTTTTT.

The rearrangement joins TRBV14 to TRBJ1-1; 8 bases fit TRBD1. Trimming removed 5 bases from V and 6 bases from J; junction bases left unmatched: 8. The V gene's germline CDR1 is SGHDN and CDR2 FVKESK. The CDR3 totals 14 residues. The CDR3: CASSLDRVRAEAFF. The CDR3 DNA reads as TGTGCCAGCAGCTTGGACAGGGTGAGGGCTGAAGCTTTCTTT.

The chain has TRBV1 and TRBJ1-2. TRBV1 is tagged as a pseudogene. This CDR3 has 17 residues. The CDR3 is CTSSQLPGGETNYGYTF. CDR3 nucleotides: TGCACCAGCAGCCAACTCCCGGGGGGGGAAACTAACTATGGCTACACCTTC.

The V gene is TRBV2, the J gene TRBJ1-1, with D possibly TRBD1 on 6 matching bases. The CDR3 totals 14 residues. The germline V gene encodes CDR1 SNHLY and CDR2 FYNNEI. Trimming stripped 6 bases from V and 2 bases from J, with 13 bases between. CDR3 sequence: CASRPGTLNTEAFF. The CDR3 nucleotides read TGTGCCAGCAGACCCGGGACATTAAACACTGAAGCTTTCTTT.